These 30 T cell receptor beta chains share one sample of origin, sequenced in a study of T cells in Graves' hyperthyroidism and ophthalmopathy (dated by TCRdb to about 2019). Libraries were constructed by multiplex PCR. The sequencer listed for this sample is Illumina HiSeq 2000. Amplification of TCR beta CDR3 regions was carried out from RNA transcripts. The TCR CDR3 was subjected to a first round of RT-PCR using the HTBI primer set and the Qiagen OneStep RT-PCR kit. TCRdb itself trimmed the public reads at Q25 with fastp, ran MiXCR and retained productive beta chains. For every CDR3 protein sequence, its rows merge into one entry that carries the most common genes and DNA. The sample table records about 480,000 distinct CDR3 sequences; roughly 24% of these occur just once. 10% to 12% of the sample goes to the ten largest clones. The sequenced sample was blood. Receptor source: a woman in her twenties or thirties with Graves' ophthalmopathy.

This sequence joins TRBV15 and TRBJ2-3; 7 positions match TRBD2. Germline V lookup: CDR1 LNHNV, CDR2 YYDKDF (reference sequence). The V and J ends lost 0 bases and 1 base, in that order; junction bases with no gene match: 7. The CDR3 runs 17 residues. This CDR3 is CATSRDLGGSRTDTQYF. The CDR3 DNA reads TGTGCCACCAGCAGAGATCTTGGCGGGAGCCGCACAGATACGCAGTATTTT.

The genes are TRBV7-9 and TRBJ2-7; D not certain. Germline CDR1 SEHNR, CDR2 FQNEAQ (reference sequence). Trimming took off 4 bases at V and 6 bases at J, with 10 bases between the two ends. The CDR3 is 12 amino acids. The CDR3 DNA reads as TGTGCCAGCAGCTATCCGGCAGGCGAGCAGTACTTC. Protein product: CASSYPAGEQYF.

This clonotype was recorded many times. The CDR3 DNA follows: TGTGCCACCAGCAGAGAAACAGTCGGGACCGGGGAGCTGTTTTTT. This translates into CATSRETVGTGELFF. The chain employs TRBV15 and TRBJ2-2; D is unresolved. With 0 bases removed from V and 5 bases from J, the gap between germline ends came to 10 bases. The CDR3 runs 15 residues. Germline V gene sequence: CDR1 LNHNV, CDR2 YYDKDF (reference sequence).

This clonotype appeared many times. The CDR3 coding sequence is TGTGCCAGCAGCTTAGGGTTAATAGGGGTGGCCACTGAAGCTTTCTTT. This gives the protein CASSLGLIGVATEAFF. The chain combines TRBV7-2 with TRBJ1-1; D might be TRBD1 (5 bases). Trimming took 1 base from V and 4 from J, leaving 16 bases between them. The length of the CDR3 is 16 residues. Germline lookup yields CDR1 SGHTA and CDR2 FQGNSA.

This clonotype was counted at least ten times. CDR3 sequence: CASSARTSGGYKYEQYF. The CDR3 bases are TGTGCCAGCAGCGCCCGGACTAGCGGGGGGTATAAGTACGAGCAGTACTTC. The V and J genes are TRBV7-2 and TRBJ2-7; 14 nucleotides line up with TRBD2. Per the germline V gene, CDR1 is SGHTA and CDR2 is FQGNSA. Trimming cost V 5 bases and J 4 bases; bases outside gene matches: 10. CDR3 length: 17 amino acids. The whole variable domain, remainder taken from reference TRBV7-2 and TRBJ2-7, is GAGVSQSPSNKVTEKGKDVELRCDPISGHTALYWYRQSLGQGLEFLIYFQGNSAPDKSGLPSDRFSAERTGGSVSTLTIQRTQQEDSAVYLCASSARTSGGYKYEQYFGPGTRLTVT.

The table lists this clonotype with many counts. J is TRBJ1-2 and V is TRBV20-1, with D tentatively TRBD1 (6 bases). V shed 5 bases and J shed 2 bases, with 12 bases lying between them. Germline V gene lookup returns CDR1 DFQATT and CDR2 SNEGSKA (reference sequence). This CDR3 is 13 amino acids long. The CDR3 coding sequence is TGCAGTGCTCCCGGGGGCAACAACTATGGCTACACCTTC. It is translated as CSAPGGNNYGYTF.

This clonotype was detected ten times or more. This chain links TRBV20-1 with TRBJ1-1; tentative D call: TRBD1 (5 bases). Germline CDR1 reads DFQATT; CDR2 reads SNEGSKA (reference sequence). With 0 bases removed from V and 6 bases from J, the gap between germline ends came to 14 bases. The CDR3 loop spans 14 amino acids. CDR3 loop: CSARDRTGSPEAFF. Written as DNA, the CDR3 is TGCAGTGCTAGAGACCGAACAGGATCCCCTGAAGCTTTCTTT.

There are many counts of this clonotype. The chain is built from TRBV18 and TRBJ2-5; unclear D gene. Trimming left V 3 bases short and J 0 bases short, with 8 bases between. Germline CDR1 is KGHSH and CDR2 is LQKENI. The CDR3 is made up of 14 amino acids. The CDR3: CASSPQKNQETQYF. The CDR3 DNA is TGTGCCAGCTCACCCCAGAAAAACCAAGAGACCCAGTACTTC. Filled out from reference TRBV18 and TRBJ2-5, the complete variable domain reads NAGVMQNPRHLVRRRGQEARLRCSPMKGHSHVYWYRQLPEEGLKFMVYLQKENIIDESGMPKERFSAEFPKEGPSILRIQQVVRGDSAAYFCASSPQKNQETQYFGPGTRLLVL.

This clonotype has a count of ten or more. The V call is TRBV12-3 or TRBV12-4, the J call TRBJ1-1; D is unresolved. Trimming left V 2 bases short and J 2 bases short, with 12 bases between. CDR3 size: 15 residues. The CDR3 protein is CASSLRVQPNTEAFF. In nucleotides, the CDR3 is TGTGCCAGCAGTTTAAGGGTACAGCCTAACACTGAAGCTTTCTTT.

In this sample, this clonotype turned up many times. The chain couples TRBV12-3 or TRBV12-4 to TRBJ1-2, with D tentatively TRBD1 (5 bases). CDR3 length: 15 residues. With 2 bases removed from V and 8 bases from J, the gap between germline ends came to 18 bases. CDR3 loop: CASSLSTAGEGGYTF. In DNA, the CDR3 is TGTGCCAGCAGTTTATCAACGGCGGGGGAAGGGGGCTACACCTTC.

This clonotype was seen only a few times. This chain links TRBV25-1 with TRBJ2-2; TRBD2 agrees at 13 bases. Germline lookup yields CDR1 MGHDK and CDR2 SYGVNS. CDR3 length equals 17 residues. The ends lost 3 bases at V and 4 bases at J; junction bases unmatched: 5. DNA of the CDR3: TGTGCCAGCAGTGACCGAGGACTAGCGGGGGTCACCGGGGAGCTGTTTTTT. Protein: CASSDRGLAGVTGELFF.

This clonotype appeared many times. A junction end diverges from the germline sequence, so it may reflect a read error. This chain uses TRBV7-7 with TRBJ2-2, with a weak D call TRBD1 (7 bases). CDR1 is SSHAT, CDR2 FNYEAQ, per germline (reference sequence). The CDR3 runs 14 residues. In DNA, the CDR3 is TGTGCTAGCAGCTCGCAGGGGGGCACCGGGGAGCTGTTTTTT. Protein sequence: CASSSQGGTGELFF.

The sample holds many counts of this clonotype. The V call is TRBV28, the J call TRBJ2-7; D is ambiguous. Germline assignment: CDR1 MDHEN and CDR2 SYDVKM. The CDR3 extends over 15 amino acids. The V end was cut by 7 bases, the J end by 1 base, with 17 bases between. CDR3 coding DNA: TGTGCCAGCATTCGGGCTGCATTTATTTCCTACGAGCAGTACTTC. This gives the protein CASIRAAFISYEQYF.

The chain recombines TRBV6-4 with TRBJ2-3; no reliable D call. CDR3 length: 11 residues. Per germline, CDR1 MRHNA and CDR2 SNTAGT. V was shortened by 10 bases and J by 2 bases, with 7 bases between the two germline ends. The CDR3, as DNA: TGTGCCATCCGGACCACAGATACGCAGTATTTT. Translated, it gives CAIRTTDTQYF.

This clonotype occurred many times. The chain has TRBV11-2 and TRBJ2-6; D is uncertain. The CDR3 contains 18 residues. Trimming shortened V by 5 bases and J by 2 bases, and 19 bases separated the two germline ends. Per germline, CDR1 SGHAT and CDR2 FQNNGV. CDR3 in amino acids: CASSPSPMVGPGANVLTF. Written as DNA, the CDR3 is TGTGCCAGCAGCCCCTCCCCCATGGTAGGGCCTGGGGCCAACGTCCTGACTTTC.

The rearrangement uses TRBV19 and TRBJ1-2; 7 nucleotides match TRBD1. The CDR3 has 15 amino acids. Germline V gene lookup returns CDR1 LNHDA and CDR2 SQIVND (reference sequence). The V segment lost 6 bases and the J segment 1 base; nucleotides outside the gene matches: 8. CDR3 region: CASSQPGQLNYGYTF. CDR3 coding DNA: TGTGCCAGTAGCCAACCGGGACAGCTTAACTATGGCTACACCTTC.

This clonotype was detected a few times. This sequence joins TRBV30 and TRBJ1-5, with a weak D call TRBD1 (5 bases). V lost 2 bases and J lost 1, with 15 bases in between. Germline values: CDR1 GTSNPN, CDR2 SVGIG (reference sequence). This CDR3 contains 16 residues. In DNA form, the CDR3 reads TGTGCCTGGAGTCCCCCGCCGACAGCGAGCAATCAGCCCCAGCATTTT. As protein: CAWSPPPTASNQPQHF.

This clonotype was seen many times. This chain links TRBV20-1 with TRBJ1-2; 9 bases map to TRBD1. This CDR3 has 13 amino acids. The junction had 4 bases not matched to a gene; V was cut back by 0 bases and J by 8 bases. The germline V gene encodes CDR1 DFQATT and CDR2 SNEGSKA (reference sequence). The CDR3 spells CSAREQGAPGYTF. Here the CDR3 DNA reads TGCAGTGCTAGAGAACAGGGGGCGCCCGGCTACACCTTC.

This clonotype was recorded many times. V usage is TRBV4-3 and J usage is TRBJ1-1; D might be TRBD1 (5 bases). Germline CDR1 and CDR2: LGHNA and YSLEER. The CDR3 length is 16 residues. V was cut by 1 base and J by 2 bases, with 14 bases left in between. The CDR3 nucleotides read TGCGCCAGCAGCCAAGCACGAGGGGCGGAAAACACTGAAGCTTTCTTT. This encodes CASSQARGAENTEAFF.

This clonotype was seen repeatedly, ten times or more. V usage is TRBV5-1 and J usage is TRBJ1-2, with no clear D. This CDR3 contains 13 residues. V was clipped by 0 bases and J by 4 bases, with 7 bases between them. The V gene's germline CDR1 is SGHRS and CDR2 YFSETQ. CDR3 residues: CASSLASRYGYTF. Written as DNA, the CDR3 is TGCGCCAGCAGCTTGGCCTCCCGCTATGGCTACACCTTC.

Ten or more counts support this clonotype. The chain combines TRBV28 with TRBJ1-2; no clear D gene. Germline V lookup: CDR1 MDHEN, CDR2 SYDVKM. There are 13 residues in the CDR3. The V end was cut by 6 bases, the J end by 3 bases, with 11 bases between. DNA for the CDR3: TGTGCCAGCAGGGTTAGCGGGGACTATGGCTACACCTTC. Its translation is CASRVSGDYGYTF.

This clonotype has more than one count but fewer than ten. V usage is TRBV7-9 and J usage is TRBJ1-5; D might be TRBD1 (5 bases). CDR3 size: 15 residues. Germline-derived CDR1 and CDR2 are SEHNR and FQNEAQ (reference sequence). V was shortened by 5 bases and J by 7 bases, with 18 bases between the two germline ends. The CDR3 coding sequence is TGTGCCAGCAGCGCTAGTGGGGGAAGTCTACAGCCCCAGCATTTT. It specifies CASSASGGSLQPQHF.

The rearrangement uses TRBV6-2 or TRBV6-3 and TRBJ1-5; TRBD1 matches at 10 bases. V lost 0 bases to trimming and J lost 5 bases; unmatched junction nucleotides: 13. The CDR3 contains 19 residues. Germline V CDR1 and CDR2: MNHEY, SVGEGT. This chain's CDR3 is CASSYSRTGGGGPYQPQHF. The CDR3 coding sequence is TGTGCCAGCAGTTACTCGAGGACAGGGGGAGGGGGCCCCTATCAGCCCCAGCATTTT.

This clonotype has ten or more counts. In nucleotides, the CDR3 is TGCAGCGTGAGGACAGGGGGCAACGAGCAGTACTTC. Residues: CSVRTGGNEQYF. The chain employs TRBV29-1 and TRBJ2-7; 11 nucleotides align to TRBD1. Losses at the gene ends were 6 bases for V and 5 bases for J; bases not matched to a gene: 3. In germline, CDR1 is SQVTM, CDR2 ANQGSEA. There are 12 residues in the CDR3.

This sequence joins TRBV6-2 or TRBV6-3 and TRBJ1-2; the match to TRBD1 covers 7 bases. V shed 4 bases and J 4 bases; nucleotides not matched to a gene: 12. This CDR3 contains 16 residues. The germline V gene encodes CDR1 MNHEY and CDR2 SVGEGT. The CDR3: CASSSSTGERAYGYTF. CDR3 DNA: TGTGCCAGCAGTTCCTCAACAGGGGAACGGGCCTATGGCTACACCTTC.

The rearrangement uses TRBV14 and TRBJ1-1; TRBD1 agrees at 7 bases. V dropped 3 bases and J dropped 1; count of bases not matched to a gene: 26. The V gene's germline CDR1 is SGHDN and CDR2 FVKESK. This CDR3 has 22 amino acids. The CDR3 spells CASSHQLGPGQQLFWQNTEAFF. In nucleotides, the CDR3 is TGTGCCAGCAGCCATCAACTTGGGCCGGGACAGCAATTGTTCTGGCAGAACACTGAAGCTTTCTTT.

The chain is built from TRBV7-9 and TRBJ1-1; TRBD1 is a possible D gene (6 bases). This CDR3 region has 14 residues. Trimming stripped 5 bases from V and 5 bases from J, with 15 bases between. In germline, CDR1 is SEHNR, CDR2 FQNEAQ (reference sequence). The CDR3 protein is CASSIPTGRTEAFF. The CDR3 bases are TGTGCCAGCAGCATACCGACAGGCAGGACTGAAGCTTTCTTT.

This chain links TRBV12-3 or TRBV12-4 with TRBJ1-1; perhaps TRBD1 as D (5 bases). V was pared by 5 bases and J by 6 bases, with 13 bases between. The CDR3 has 13 residues. The CDR3 is CASSPMRGAEAFF. CDR3 sequence (DNA): TGTGCCAGCAGTCCGATGCGAGGGGCTGAAGCTTTCTTT.

This clonotype was observed at least ten times. The J gene is TRBJ2-5, the V gene TRBV6-2 or TRBV6-3, with D possibly matching TRBD1 (7 bases). The CDR3 has 15 residues. Germline loops: CDR1 MNHEY, CDR2 SVGEGT. Deletions cut 7 bases from V and 1 base from J, with 16 bases between. The CDR3 nucleotides read TGTGCCAGCAAGGCGGGACAGATACGCCAAGAGACCCAGTACTTC. This sequence encodes CASKAGQIRQETQYF.

This clonotype appeared many times. The J gene is TRBJ2-7, the V gene TRBV19; D is undetermined. V was clipped by 7 bases and J by 5 bases, with 15 bases between them. The CDR3 length is 13 residues. Per the germline V gene, CDR1 is LNHDA and CDR2 is SQIVND (reference sequence). CDR3 protein: CASKGPGPNEQYF. The CDR3 DNA sequence: TGTGCCAGTAAGGGCCCGGGCCCCAACGAGCAGTACTTC.